One and the same sample provided the 19 T cell receptor beta chains below, sequenced in a study of control samples from healthy donors and cancer patients (dated by TCRdb to the early 2020s). Library prep was done by the immunoSEQ multiplex PCR assay. Entries here come from immuneACCESS through TCRdb and include only in-frame sequences with V and J called. Some clones fail to appear in such tables; in the studies checked, an unresolved V gene covers under half of the shortfall, and the cause of the remainder is unknown. Counted in this sample were 50,000 or so clones; approximately 83% of them appeared once. The ten largest clones take up roughly 2.8% of the sample. Specimen: PBMCs. The receptors originated from a woman aged 45-65 years with lung cancer.

The V gene is TRBV3-1 (or the pseudogene TRBV3-2), the J gene TRBJ1-6, with no clear D. Per germline, CDR1 LGHDT and CDR2 YNNKEL (reference sequence). CDR3 length: 13 residues. Trimming removed 4 bases at V and 10 bases at J, with 11 bases between. The CDR3 is CASSPRRESPLHF. CDR3 in DNA: TGTGCCAGCAGCCCAAGGAGGGAGTCACCCCTCCACTTT.

The rearrangement links TRBV10-1 to TRBJ2-2; no firm D call. The germline CDR1 and CDR2 sequences are WNHNN and SYGVQD (reference sequence). The CDR3 length is 16 residues. The V gene lost 0 bases and the J gene lost 0 bases, with 8 bases spanning the gap. CDR3 coding DNA: TGCGCCAGCAGTGAGTCTCGTGGCTCGAACACCGGGGAGCTGTTTTTT. It encodes CASSESRGSNTGELFF.

The CDR3 spells CASSFTGTGGNEQFF. The DNA for the CDR3 is TGTGCCAGCAGCTTCACCGGGACAGGGGGCAATGAGCAGTTCTTC. The chain combines TRBV7-8 with TRBJ2-1; TRBD1 matches 11 bases. V shed 3 bases and J 6 bases; nucleotides not matched to a gene: 4. The germline CDR1 and CDR2 sequences are SGHVS and FQNEAQ. The CDR3 covers 15 residues.

This clone was recorded only once. The genes are TRBV6-5 and TRBJ1-1; TRBD1 is a possible D gene (5 bases). Germline CDR1 is MNHEY and CDR2 is SVGAGI. V lost 2 bases and J 0 bases, leaving 7 bases between the germline ends. The CDR3 sequence is 14 residues long. The CDR3 bases are TGTGCCAGCAGTTACCCGGGGCTGAACACTGAAGCTTTCTTT. Amino acids: CASSYPGLNTEAFF.

The chain has TRBV28 and TRBJ2-2; possible D gene TRBD1, 5 bases. The germline V gene encodes CDR1 MDHEN and CDR2 SYDVKM. The CDR3 is 15 residues long. Trimming left V 3 bases short and J 4 bases short, with 12 bases between. The CDR3 loop reads CASSFGQGTTGELFF. The CDR3 region has the DNA TGTGCCAGCAGTTTTGGGCAGGGAACCACCGGGGAGCTGTTTTTT.

The chain is built from TRBV24-1 and TRBJ2-1; 10 positions match TRBD1. CDR1 and CDR2 from the germline V gene are KGHDR and SFDVKD. Trimming removed 3 bases from V and 7 bases from J; junction bases left unmatched: 8. This CDR3 is built from 16 residues. CDR3 sequence: CATSDPGQGQGNEQFF. The CDR3 DNA reads as TGTGCCACCAGTGATCCGGGACAGGGGCAAGGTAATGAGCAGTTCTTC.

The chain is built from TRBV27 and TRBJ1-1; 9 bases match TRBD1. This CDR3 has 14 amino acids. Germline values: CDR1 MNHEY, CDR2 SMNVEV (reference sequence). Trimming removed 2 bases from V and 7 bases from J; junction bases left unmatched: 5. Here the CDR3 reads CASSLGRQGGEAFF. In nucleotides, the CDR3 is TGTGCCAGCAGTTTAGGTCGACAGGGGGGTGAAGCTTTCTTT.

The genes are TRBV29-1 and TRBJ1-1; D is uncertain. V lost 5 bases and J lost 7, with 8 bases in between. The CDR3 length is 10 residues. From germline, CDR1 is SQVTM and CDR2 ANQGSEA. This chain's CDR3 is CSVYSLEAFF. The CDR3 coding sequence is TGCAGCGTTTACAGCCTTGAAGCTTTCTTT.

In DNA, the CDR3 is TGTGCCTGGAGTGCTATTGCGGAAACGTATGGCTACACCTTC. It yields the protein CAWSAIAETYGYTF. The J gene is TRBJ1-2, the V gene TRBV30; unclear D gene. CDR3 length: 14 amino acids. V lost 1 base and J 5 bases, leaving 14 bases between the germline ends. Looked up from germline, CDR1 is GTSNPN and CDR2 is SVGIG (reference sequence).

This clone was counted a few times. V is TRBV15 and J is TRBJ2-5; D is ambiguous. The CDR3 length is 13 residues. The V gene lost 4 bases and the J gene lost 2 bases, with 8 bases spanning the gap. Germline V gene lookup returns CDR1 LNHNV and CDR2 YYDKDF (reference sequence). The CDR3 is CATSTTPQETQYF. The DNA of the CDR3 is TGTGCCACCAGCACGACACCGCAAGAGACCCAGTACTTC.

The V and J genes are TRBV5-1 and TRBJ1-2, with TRBD1 matching 8 bases. Trimming removed 3 bases from V and 4 bases from J; junction bases left unmatched: 8. CDR3 length equals 15 residues. From germline, CDR1 is SGHRS and CDR2 YFSETQ. The CDR3 sequence: CASSSNRDRIYGYTF. The CDR3 coding sequence is TGCGCCAGCAGCTCCAACCGGGACAGGATCTATGGCTACACCTTC.

This clone has more than one count but fewer than ten. CDR3 sequence: CASSLGPTNSDTQYF. CDR3 coding DNA: TGTGCCAGCAGCTTGGGGCCTACAAATTCAGATACGCAGTATTTT. The chain carries TRBV7-2 and TRBJ2-3; D is possibly TRBD1 (5 bases). V was pared by 3 bases and J by 4 bases, with 14 bases between. This CDR3 is built from 15 residues. CDR1 and CDR2 from the germline V gene are SGHTA and FQGNSA.

This clone was seen a handful of times. The chain uses TRBV7-2 and TRBJ1-1, with no clear D. CDR3 length equals 17 residues. Germline CDR1 SGHTA, CDR2 FQGNSA. V was shortened by 5 bases and J by 0 bases, with 19 bases between the two germline ends. CDR3 nucleotides: TGTGCCAGCAGCCCCTTCGTTCGGAGAGCGTTGAACACTGAAGCTTTCTTT. It is translated as CASSPFVRRALNTEAFF.

J is TRBJ1-1 and V is TRBV27; TRBD1 is a possible D gene (6 bases). V was shortened by 6 bases and J by 0 bases, with 14 bases between the two germline ends. Per germline, CDR1 MNHEY and CDR2 SMNVEV (reference sequence). The CDR3 sequence is 15 residues long. This CDR3 is CASRAGAAMNTEAFF. The CDR3 coding sequence is TGTGCCAGCAGGGCAGGGGCCGCTATGAACACTGAAGCTTTCTTT.

CDR3 sequence: CASSYGLDTEAFF. Here the CDR3 DNA reads TGTGCCAGCAGTTACGGGCTGGACACTGAAGCTTTCTTT. This sequence joins TRBV6-5 and TRBJ1-1; no firm D call. The CDR3 is 13 residues long. V gave up 2 bases and J gave up 3 bases, with 7 bases separating them. Germline V gene lookup returns CDR1 MNHEY and CDR2 SVGAGI.

This sequence joins TRBV7-2 and TRBJ2-7, with 11 bases matching TRBD1. The CDR3 has 14 residues. The V gene end was trimmed by 5 bases and the J gene end by 9 bases; junction bases not matched to a gene: 9. From germline, CDR1 is SGHTA and CDR2 FQGNSA. CDR3 DNA sequence: TGTGCCAGCAGCAATCGGGACAGGGGGGCCGTGCAGTACTTC. Amino acid sequence: CASSNRDRGAVQYF.

This clone was counted only a few times. The rearrangement joins TRBV5-6 to TRBJ2-1; a weak D match, TRBD2 (5 bases). Per germline, CDR1 SGHDT and CDR2 YYEEEE. V lost 6 bases, J lost 6 bases, and 25 bases lay in between. CDR3 length: 17 residues. The CDR3 protein is CASINGRRVGGSNEQFF. CDR3 bases: TGTGCCAGCATAAATGGCCGGCGGGTCGGCGGCAGCAATGAGCAGTTCTTC.

V and J are TRBV7-7 and TRBJ2-5; D might be TRBD1 (5 bases). The germline V and J ends were trimmed by 0 bases and 4 bases, with 9 bases remaining between them. This CDR3 is 14 amino acids long. Germline V gene data show CDR1 as SSHAT and CDR2 as FNYEAQ (reference sequence). CDR3 amino acids: CASSLAGVGETQYF. In DNA, the CDR3 is TGTGCCAGCAGCTTAGCAGGGGTCGGAGAGACCCAGTACTTC.

The chain recombines TRBV12-3 or TRBV12-4 with TRBJ2-7; D could derive from TRBD1 or TRBD2 (5 bases each). This CDR3 region has 13 residues. Trimming took off 2 bases at V and 7 bases at J, with 12 bases between the two ends. The CDR3 nucleotides are TGTGCCAGCAGTTTAAGCAGGGAGCGGGAGCAGTACTTC. This sequence encodes CASSLSREREQYF.